These 8 T cell receptor beta chains were all obtained from the same sample, sequenced in a study of regulatory and conventional T cells in RAG deficiency. Here immunoSEQ multiplex PCR was the method, and the copy in TCRdb shows in-frame clones only, minus some. This table has about 6,700 clones, around 80% appearing once. This same sample was also part of a study on regulatory T cells. This second study notes: Primers: 52 TRBV forward and 13 TRBJ reverse.

Sequenced sample: CD8+ T cells sorted from blood. These receptors were taken from a human donor in good health.

This clone showed up just a few times. The chain combines TRBV9 with TRBJ1-2, with D possibly being TRBD1 (5 bases). This CDR3 has 13 amino acids. Germline CDR1 and CDR2: SGDLS and YYNGEE. V lost 5 bases and J lost 0, with 8 bases in between. CDR3 bases: TGTGCCAGCAGAAACAGGTCTAACTATGGCTACACCTTC. Protein sequence: CASRNRSNYGYTF.

The V call is TRBV4-1, the J call TRBJ2-2; D is possibly TRBD1 (6 bases). CDR1 is MGHRA, CDR2 YSYEKL, per germline. The CDR3 totals 14 residues. Trimming cost V 1 base and J 3 bases, with 6 bases left between them. The DNA of the CDR3 is TGCGCCAGCAGCCAAGCAGGGGACACCGGGGAGCTGTTTTTT. It yields the protein CASSQAGDTGELFF.

The CDR3 here is CASSPSLESTTFYGYTF. The CDR3 DNA is TGTGCCAGTAGCCCCTCGCTCGAGTCTACCACCTTTTATGGCTACACCTTC. This chain uses TRBV19 with TRBJ1-2, with D hard to call. Trimming pared 6 bases from V and 5 bases from J, leaving 25 bases between. CDR1 is LNHDA, CDR2 SQIVND, per germline (reference sequence). The CDR3 contains 17 residues. Full variable domain (rest looked up from reference TRBV19 and TRBJ1-2): DGGITQSPKYLFRKEGQNVTLSCEQNLNHDAMYWYRQDPGQGLRLIYYSQIVNDFQKGDIAEGYSVSREKKESFPLTVTSAQKNPTAFYLCASSPSLESTTFYGYTFGSGTRLTVV.

The chain links TRBV18 to TRBJ2-5, with TRBD1 matching 7 bases. The CDR3 loop spans 16 amino acids. J gave up 1 base and V 2 bases, and 7 bases lay outside the gene matches. In germline, CDR1 is KGHSH, CDR2 LQKENI. The CDR3 sequence: CASSPSGTDSQETQYF. The CDR3 DNA follows: TGTGCCAGCTCACCATCCGGGACAGATAGCCAAGAGACCCAGTACTTC.

In this sample, this clone turned up once. V is TRBV7-2 and J is TRBJ2-1, with 15 bases aligning to TRBD2. V shed 1 base and J 7 bases; nucleotides not matched to a gene: 5. This CDR3 region has 17 residues. In germline, CDR1 is SGHTA, CDR2 FQGNSA. CDR3 in DNA: TGTGCCAGCAGCTTAGATAGGACTAGCGGGGGGGCGAATGAGCAGTTCTTC. Translation: CASSLDRTSGGANEQFF.

V usage is TRBV9 and J usage is TRBJ1-3; 9 bases line up with TRBD1. Trimming took 3 bases from V and 4 from J; bases not matched to a gene: 5. This CDR3 is built from 15 residues. CDR1 is SGDLS and CDR2 is YYNGEE in the germline V gene. CDR3 in amino acids: CASSARDRAGNTIYF. The CDR3 nucleotides are TGTGCCAGCAGCGCCCGGGACAGGGCCGGAAACACCATATATTTT. Complete variable domain (other parts from reference TRBV9 and TRBJ1-3): DSGVTQTPKHLITATGQRVTLRCSPRSGDLSVYWYQQSLDQGLQFLIQYYNGEERAKGNILERFSAQQFPDLHSELNLSSLELGDSALYFCASSARDRAGNTIYFGEGSWLTVV.

The chain combines TRBV30 with TRBJ1-2; D gene uncertain. The V gene's germline CDR1 is GTSNPN and CDR2 SVGIG (reference sequence). The CDR3 consists of 13 residues. V was clipped by 5 bases and J by 3 bases, with 13 bases between them. The CDR3 sequence is CAWALGADYGYTF. As DNA, the CDR3 is TGTGCCTGGGCCCTGGGAGCGGACTATGGCTACACCTTC.

The chain carries TRBV29-1 and TRBJ1-2; TRBD1 might be the D (6 bases). The germline V gene encodes CDR1 SQVTM and CDR2 ANQGSEA. CDR3 length: 13 amino acids. V was clipped by 1 base and J by 4 bases, with 10 bases between them. The CDR3 loop is CSVEAGRGYGYTF. The CDR3 region has the DNA TGCAGCGTTGAAGCTGGCAGGGGCTATGGCTACACCTTC. Filled out from reference TRBV29-1 and TRBJ1-2, the complete variable domain reads SAVISQKPSRDICQRGTSLTIQCQVDSQVTMMFWYRQQPGQSLTLIATANQGSEATYESGFVIDKFPISRPNLTFSTLTVSNMSPEDSSIYLCSVEAGRGYGYTFGSGTRLTVV.